The rows below give T cell receptor beta chains drawn from one sample of a study of blood T cell repertoires in COVID-19. Assay: immunoSEQ multiplex PCR; the TCRdb copy retains only in-frame clones and omits some. The sample consists of around 11,000 clones, around four fifths of them appearing once. Input material: peripheral blood. Every receptor here comes from a human donor in a cohort sampled during active COVID-19. Each CDR3 is given with its conserved first and last residue. Fields, in order: J gene, clone size, D gene, V gene, CDR3 protein, CDR3 DNA. D genes are given only for firm matches. The listing skips clone size in some rows; elsewhere it reads once, few, many or a size class.

j_call: TRBJ2-6; clone_size: .; d_call: TRBD2; v_call: TRBV7-2; cdr3_aa: CASSSWAGAGVFGANVLTF; cdr3_nt: TGTGCCAGCAGCTCGTGGGCTGGAGCGGGAGTCTTCGGGGCCAACGTCCTGACTTTC
j_call: TRBJ1-2; clone_size: .; d_call: .; v_call: TRBV25-1; cdr3_aa: CATTQGFGYTF; cdr3_nt: TGTGCCACCACCCAGGGCTTCGGCTACACCTTC
j_call: TRBJ2-7; clone_size: few; d_call: TRBD2; v_call: TRBV6-5; cdr3_aa: CASRGPGLTYEQYF; cdr3_nt: TGTGCCAGCAGGGGACCGGGACTAACCTACGAGCAGTACTTC
j_call: TRBJ1-3; clone_size: .; d_call: TRBD1; v_call: TRBV7-9; cdr3_aa: CASSPTGAYGNTIYF; cdr3_nt: TGTGCCAGCAGCCCCACAGGGGCTTATGGAAACACCATATATTTT
j_call: TRBJ1-5; clone_size: .; d_call: .; v_call: TRBV12-3/TRBV12-4; cdr3_aa: CASSLGLQPQHF; cdr3_nt: TGTGCCAGCAGTTTAGGGCTCCAGCCCCAGCATTTT
j_call: TRBJ2-1; clone_size: .; d_call: TRBD2; v_call: TRBV27; cdr3_aa: CASSPTTSGLYNEQFF; cdr3_nt: TGTGCCAGCAGTCCAACCACTAGCGGGCTCTACAATGAGCAGTTCTTC
j_call: TRBJ2-7; clone_size: .; d_call: .; v_call: TRBV11-2; cdr3_aa: CASSLSQGAYEQYF; cdr3_nt: TGTGCCAGCAGCTTATCCCAGGGTGCCTACGAGCAGTACTTC
j_call: TRBJ2-5; clone_size: .; d_call: TRBD2; v_call: TRBV11-2; cdr3_aa: CASSLPGGLETQYF; cdr3_nt: TGTGCCAGCAGCTTACCGGGGGGATTAGAGACCCAGTACTTC
j_call: TRBJ2-5; clone_size: .; d_call: TRBD1; v_call: TRBV24-1; cdr3_aa: CATSDPGTGIQETQYF; cdr3_nt: TGTGCCACCAGTGATCCCGGGACAGGGATCCAAGAGACCCAGTACTTC
j_call: TRBJ1-5; clone_size: medium-sized; d_call: .; v_call: TRBV3-1/TRBV3-2; cdr3_aa: CASSQTDRSQPQHF; cdr3_nt: TGTGCCAGCAGCCAGACAGACAGAAGTCAGCCCCAGCATTTT
j_call: TRBJ2-7; clone_size: .; d_call: TRBD1; v_call: TRBV27; cdr3_aa: CASSLSFGTAVYEQYF; cdr3_nt: TGTGCCAGCAGTTTAAGCTTCGGGACAGCAGTTTACGAGCAGTACTTC
j_call: TRBJ2-1; clone_size: .; d_call: TRBD2; v_call: TRBV10-2; cdr3_aa: CASSEWGETSGRNEQFF; cdr3_nt: TGCGCCAGCAGTGAGTGGGGGGAGACTAGCGGGAGAAATGAGCAGTTCTTC
j_call: TRBJ1-2; clone_size: few; d_call: .; v_call: TRBV7-2; cdr3_aa: CASSLEQGNYGYTF; cdr3_nt: TGTGCCAGCAGCTTAGAACAGGGAAACTATGGCTACACCTTC
j_call: TRBJ2-3; clone_size: .; d_call: TRBD1; v_call: TRBV10-1; cdr3_aa: CASGQGASTDTQYF; cdr3_nt: TGCGCCAGTGGACAGGGGGCTAGCACAGATACGCAGTATTTT
j_call: TRBJ1-2; clone_size: .; d_call: TRBD1; v_call: TRBV10-3; cdr3_aa: CAISGTGEVGYTF; cdr3_nt: TGTGCCATCAGCGGGACAGGGGAGGTTGGCTACACCTTC
j_call: TRBJ1-6; clone_size: .; d_call: .; v_call: TRBV15; cdr3_aa: CATRRALVNSPLHF; cdr3_nt: TGTGCCACCAGGAGGGCTCTGGTTAATTCACCCCTCCACTTT
j_call: TRBJ2-5; clone_size: few; d_call: .; v_call: TRBV19; cdr3_aa: CASSNSYSGSRETQYF; cdr3_nt: TGTGCCAGTAGTAACTCTTATTCCGGGAGCAGAGAGACCCAGTACTTC
j_call: TRBJ1-1; clone_size: once; d_call: .; v_call: TRBV5-8; cdr3_aa: CASSYHRQAEAFF; cdr3_nt: TGTGCCAGCAGCTACCACCGACAAGCTGAAGCTTTCTTT
j_call: TRBJ2-7; clone_size: .; d_call: TRBD2; v_call: TRBV6-6; cdr3_aa: CATAAGGVEQYF; cdr3_nt: TGTGCCACCGCCGCGGGAGGTGTCGAGCAGTACTTC
j_call: TRBJ1-5; clone_size: once; d_call: .; v_call: TRBV27; cdr3_aa: CASRFSRGDQPQHF; cdr3_nt: TGTGCCAGCAGATTCAGCCGGGGGGATCAGCCCCAGCATTTT
j_call: TRBJ1-2; clone_size: once; d_call: .; v_call: TRBV19; cdr3_aa: CASSITPGNYGYTF; cdr3_nt: TGTGCCAGTAGTATTACTCCAGGGAACTATGGCTACACCTTC
j_call: TRBJ2-1; clone_size: .; d_call: TRBD2; v_call: TRBV18; cdr3_aa: CASSATSGSSYNEQFF; cdr3_nt: TGTGCCAGCTCAGCGACTAGCGGGAGCTCCTACAATGAGCAGTTCTTC
j_call: TRBJ2-5; clone_size: .; d_call: TRBD2; v_call: TRBV19; cdr3_aa: CASSRRIAGGSANQETQYF; cdr3_nt: TGTGCCAGTAGCCGGCGGATAGCGGGAGGATCCGCGAACCAAGAGACCCAGTACTTC
j_call: TRBJ2-1; clone_size: .; d_call: TRBD2; v_call: TRBV7-9; cdr3_aa: CASSLGSGRGSYNEQFF; cdr3_nt: TGTGCCAGCAGCTTAGGGAGCGGGAGAGGGTCCTACAATGAGCAGTTCTTC
j_call: TRBJ2-1; clone_size: medium-sized; d_call: TRBD2; v_call: TRBV7-9; cdr3_aa: CASSLVQGFWTSAYNEQFF; cdr3_nt: TGTGCCAGCAGCTTAGTACAGGGTTTTTGGACTAGCGCGTACAATGAGCAGTTCTTC
j_call: TRBJ1-4; clone_size: .; d_call: TRBD1; v_call: TRBV24-1; cdr3_aa: CATSGKGQFPPFENEKLFF; cdr3_nt: TGTGCCACCAGTGGTAAGGGACAGTTCCCCCCCTTCGAGAATGAAAAACTGTTTTTT
j_call: TRBJ1-5; clone_size: .; d_call: .; v_call: TRBV30; cdr3_aa: CAWSLPGLTNQPQHF; cdr3_nt: TGTGCCTGGAGTCTCCCGGGACTTACAAATCAGCCCCAGCATTTT
j_call: TRBJ2-6; clone_size: .; d_call: .; v_call: TRBV20-1; cdr3_aa: CSANHRALLTF; cdr3_nt: TGCAGTGCAAATCACAGGGCACTCCTGACTTTC
j_call: TRBJ1-2; clone_size: .; d_call: .; v_call: TRBV27; cdr3_aa: CASSFEPSGVGGYTF; cdr3_nt: TGTGCCAGCAGTTTTGAGCCCTCGGGGGTTGGTGGCTACACCTTC
j_call: TRBJ2-7; clone_size: once; d_call: TRBD1; v_call: TRBV5-1; cdr3_aa: CASSWDRGPYEQYF; cdr3_nt: TGCGCCAGCAGCTGGGACAGGGGGCCGTACGAGCAGTACTTC
j_call: TRBJ2-7; clone_size: .; d_call: .; v_call: TRBV11-2; cdr3_aa: CASSPTRGTSYEQYF; cdr3_nt: TGTGCCAGCAGCCCAACTCGCGGGACCTCCTACGAGCAGTACTTC
j_call: TRBJ2-5; clone_size: .; d_call: .; v_call: TRBV7-2; cdr3_aa: CASRKSGPEAQYF; cdr3_nt: TGTGCCAGCCGGAAATCGGGTCCTGAGGCCCAGTACTTC
j_call: TRBJ2-2; clone_size: .; d_call: .; v_call: TRBV25-1; cdr3_aa: CASKRRGELFF; cdr3_nt: TGTGCCAGCAAGAGGCGGGGGGAGCTGTTTTTT
j_call: TRBJ1-1; clone_size: .; d_call: .; v_call: TRBV10-3; cdr3_aa: CAISESGAPNTEAFF; cdr3_nt: TGTGCCATCAGTGAATCCGGAGCCCCGAACACTGAAGCTTTCTTT
j_call: TRBJ1-6; clone_size: .; d_call: .; v_call: TRBV5-6; cdr3_aa: CASSLGQEAGSYNSPLHF; cdr3_nt: TGTGCCAGCAGCTTGGGACAGGAAGCGGGGTCCTATAATTCACCCCTCCACTTT
j_call: TRBJ2-7; clone_size: .; d_call: TRBD2; v_call: TRBV28; cdr3_aa: CASRETGGLAAYEQYF; cdr3_nt: TGTGCCAGCAGGGAGACTGGAGGACTAGCGGCCTACGAGCAGTACTTC
j_call: TRBJ2-7; clone_size: .; d_call: TRBD2; v_call: TRBV25-1; cdr3_aa: CASSLKAGEGEQYF; cdr3_nt: TGTGCCAGCAGTTTAAAAGCGGGAGAGGGCGAGCAGTACTTC
j_call: TRBJ2-3; clone_size: .; d_call: TRBD1; v_call: TRBV6-5; cdr3_aa: CASSRTGGFTDTQYF; cdr3_nt: TGTGCCAGCAGTCGGACAGGGGGTTTCACAGATACGCAGTATTTT
j_call: TRBJ2-1; clone_size: .; d_call: TRBD2; v_call: TRBV5-6; cdr3_aa: CASSRPTSGYYNEQFF; cdr3_nt: TGTGCCAGCAGCCGGCCCACTAGCGGGTACTACAATGAGCAGTTCTTC
j_call: TRBJ2-1; clone_size: .; d_call: .; v_call: TRBV5-1; cdr3_aa: CASSLGGAYNEQFF; cdr3_nt: TGCGCCAGCAGCTTGGGCGGGGCCTACAATGAGCAGTTCTTC
j_call: TRBJ2-1; clone_size: .; d_call: TRBD2; v_call: TRBV9; cdr3_aa: CASSVALADSNSYNEQFF; cdr3_nt: TGTGCCAGCAGCGTAGCCCTAGCGGATTCCAACTCCTACAATGAGCAGTTCTTC
j_call: TRBJ2-7; clone_size: .; d_call: .; v_call: TRBV5-1; cdr3_aa: CASSLARGAMAYEQYF; cdr3_nt: TGCGCCAGCAGCTTGGCCCGGGGGGCGATGGCCTACGAGCAGTACTTC
j_call: TRBJ2-3; clone_size: .; d_call: .; v_call: TRBV6-5; cdr3_aa: CASRQSGAKSDTQYF; cdr3_nt: TGTGCCAGCAGGCAGTCAGGGGCCAAGTCGGATACGCAGTATTTT
j_call: TRBJ1-3; clone_size: .; d_call: .; v_call: TRBV6-5; cdr3_aa: CASRGPFSGNTIYF; cdr3_nt: TGTGCCAGCAGGGGCCCTTTCTCTGGAAACACCATATATTTT
j_call: TRBJ1-6; clone_size: .; d_call: TRBD1; v_call: TRBV27; cdr3_aa: CASSSRQGYNSPLHF; cdr3_nt: TGTGCCAGCAGTTCAAGACAGGGGTATAATTCACCCCTCCACTTT
j_call: TRBJ2-2; clone_size: .; d_call: TRBD1; v_call: TRBV6-2/TRBV6-3; cdr3_aa: CASSYDRGGTGELFF; cdr3_nt: TGTGCCAGCAGTTACGACAGGGGAGGCACCGGGGAGCTGTTTTTT